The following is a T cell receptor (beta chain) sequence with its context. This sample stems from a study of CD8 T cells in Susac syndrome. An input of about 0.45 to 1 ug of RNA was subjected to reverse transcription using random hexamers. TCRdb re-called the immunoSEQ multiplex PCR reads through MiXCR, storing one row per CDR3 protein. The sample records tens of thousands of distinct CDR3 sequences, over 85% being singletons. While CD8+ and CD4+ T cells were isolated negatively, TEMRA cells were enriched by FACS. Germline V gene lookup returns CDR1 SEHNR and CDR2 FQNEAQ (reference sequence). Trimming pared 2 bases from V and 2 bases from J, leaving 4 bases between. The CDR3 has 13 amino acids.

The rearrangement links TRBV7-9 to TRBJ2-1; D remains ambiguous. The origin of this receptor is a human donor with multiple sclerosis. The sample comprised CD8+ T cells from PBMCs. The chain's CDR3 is CASSLSAYNEQFF. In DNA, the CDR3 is TGTGCCAGCAGCTTATCGGCCTACAATGAGCAGTTCTTC.